The 17 T cell receptor beta chains presented below share a single source sample, sequenced in a study of T cell responses to AZD1222 COVID-19 vaccine. The table came from immunoSEQ multiplex PCR; TCRdb's copy has only in-frame clones and leaves some out. The sample lists over 120,000 clones; roughly 92% were seen once. The sample here was peripheral blood, taken on day 0 of AZD1222 vaccination. Every receptor here comes from an adult in good health.

The chain uses TRBV5-6 and TRBJ1-6; D possibly corresponds to TRBD1 (5 bases). With 2 bases removed from V and 6 bases from J, the gap between germline ends came to 12 bases. This CDR3 has 15 residues. Germline CDR1 reads SGHDT; CDR2 reads YYEEEE. The CDR3 protein is CASSFSWTSNSPLHF. CDR3 in DNA: TGTGCCAGCAGCTTCAGTTGGACAAGTAATTCACCCCTCCACTTT.

V and J are TRBV3-1 (or the pseudogene TRBV3-2) and TRBJ2-3, with 8 bases fitting TRBD2. The trim removed 4 bases at V and 5 bases at J, leaving 8 bases unmatched. The germline CDR1 and CDR2 sequences are LGHDT and YNNKEL (reference sequence). This CDR3 contains 15 residues. DNA for the CDR3: TGTGCCAGCAGCCGTCAGGAGCTAGCGGGAGATACGCAGTATTTT. Its translation: CASSRQELAGDTQYF.

CDR3 sequence reads: CASSYPFSNQPQHF. CDR3 in DNA: TGTGCCAGCAGTTACCCATTTAGCAATCAGCCCCAGCATTTT. J is TRBJ1-5 and V is TRBV6-2 or TRBV6-3, with unresolved D. The germline CDR1 and CDR2 sequences are MNHEY and SVGEGT. The CDR3 length is 14 residues. With 2 bases removed from V and 0 bases from J, the gap between germline ends came to 5 bases.

J is TRBJ1-1 and V is TRBV28; D remains unclear. The germline V and J ends were trimmed by 3 bases and 0 bases, with 5 bases remaining between them. This CDR3 has 13 amino acids. Germline-derived CDR1 and CDR2 are MDHEN and SYDVKM. The chain's CDR3 is CASSFWVNTEAFF. The CDR3 DNA reads as TGTGCCAGCAGTTTCTGGGTGAACACTGAAGCTTTCTTT.

This chain links TRBV5-4 with TRBJ1-1, with D unresolved. The CDR3 runs to 14 residues. CDR1 and CDR2 (germline): SGHNT, YYREEE (reference sequence). V was trimmed by 1 base and J by 4 bases, leaving 11 bases between them. The CDR3 sequence is CASSLPGPVTEAFF. For the CDR3, the DNA is TGTGCCAGCAGCTTGCCGGGCCCCGTCACTGAAGCTTTCTTT. The entire variable domain, with the rest obtained from reference TRBV5-4 and TRBJ1-1, is as follows: ETGVTQSPTHLIKTRGQQVTLRCSSQSGHNTVSWYQQALGQGPQFIFQYYREEENGRGNFPPRFSGLQFPNYSSELNVNALELDDSALYLCASSLPGPVTEAFFGQGTRLTVV.

V is TRBV6-4 and J is TRBJ2-7; the D gene could be TRBD1 or TRBD2 (6 bases each). This CDR3 is built from 15 residues. Germline V gives CDR1 MRHNA, CDR2 SNTAGT. The ends were cut back, 4 bases at V and 2 bases at J, with 15 bases in the middle. The CDR3 coding sequence is TGTGCCAGCAGTGGTTCGTCGGGGGCCACCTACGAGCAGTACTTC. It translates to CASSGSSGATYEQYF.

This clone has just one count. The chain recombines TRBV7-2 with TRBJ2-2; 13 positions agree with TRBD2. V shed 5 bases, J shed 3 bases, and the junction held 12 bases outside the gene matches. This CDR3 has 19 amino acids. Germline V lookup: CDR1 SGHTA, CDR2 FQGNSA. CDR3 bases: TGTGCCAGCAGCCCGGGACTAGCGGGAATCCCCCGATACACCGGGGAGCTGTTTTTT. This encodes CASSPGLAGIPRYTGELFF.

The V call is TRBV2, the J call TRBJ2-7, with D tentatively TRBD2 (5 bases). Trimming pared 6 bases from V and 5 bases from J, leaving 20 bases between. The germline gives CDR1 SNHLY, CDR2 FYNNEI. The CDR3 extends over 15 amino acids. This CDR3 reads CASSAPGLRLDEQYF. The DNA of the CDR3 is TGTGCCAGCAGCGCTCCCGGACTCCGTTTGGACGAGCAGTACTTC.

The V call is TRBV7-9, the J call TRBJ1-5; D is ambiguous. V lost 6 bases to trimming and J lost 2 bases, with 8 bases between them. The CDR3 consists of 13 residues. CDR1 and CDR2 from the germline V gene are SEHNR and FQNEAQ (reference sequence). As DNA, the CDR3 is TGTGCCAGCAGTGATTATGGCAATCAGCCCCAGCATTTT. Amino acid sequence: CASSDYGNQPQHF.

The J gene is TRBJ1-3, the V gene TRBV5-1; the D is unclear. Trimming took off 1 base at V and 2 bases at J, with 7 bases between the two ends. CDR1 and CDR2 (germline): SGHRS, YFSETQ. CDR3 length: 14 residues. CDR3 in amino acids: CASSLSGPGNTIYF. The CDR3 coding sequence is TGCGCCAGCAGCTTGAGCGGGCCTGGAAACACCATATATTTT.

This chain links TRBV4-1 with TRBJ1-6, with D perhaps TRBD1 (6 bases). This CDR3 region has 15 residues. Germline CDR1 MGHRA, CDR2 YSYEKL. V lost 3 bases, J lost 8 bases, and 14 bases lay in between. The DNA for the CDR3 is TGCGCCAGCAGCCATCCCCGGGGGGCCTATTCACCCCTCCACTTT. It specifies CASSHPRGAYSPLHF.

This chain's CDR3 is CASSLLGVAGGNEQFF. In DNA, the CDR3 is TGTGCCAGCAGCCTACTCGGGGTAGCGGGAGGGAATGAGCAGTTCTTC. The chain uses TRBV3-1 (or the pseudogene TRBV3-2) and TRBJ2-1, with 11 bases lining up with TRBD2. Germline CDR1 LGHDT, CDR2 YNNKEL (reference sequence). After removal of 4 bases from V and 7 bases from J, the junction contained 9 bases not matched to a gene. The CDR3 extends over 16 amino acids.

This chain joins TRBV29-1 and TRBJ1-4; unclear D gene. Germline CDR1 reads SQVTM; CDR2 reads ANQGSEA. The CDR3 totals 13 residues. Trimming left V 6 bases short and J 3 bases short, with 11 bases between. The CDR3 DNA is TGCAGCGTCCGGACGGACTCTAATGAAAAACTGTTTTTT. Translation: CSVRTDSNEKLFF.

This chain links TRBV27 with TRBJ1-2; weak D call: TRBD1 (5 bases). CDR1 is MNHEY, CDR2 SMNVEV, per germline (reference sequence). The length of the CDR3 is 14 residues. The ends were cut back, 5 bases at V and 4 bases at J, with 14 bases in the middle. CDR3 region: CASSRGPGAYGYTF. In DNA, the CDR3 is TGTGCCAGCAGTAGGGGACCCGGGGCCTATGGCTACACCTTC.

This chain connects TRBV14 to TRBJ1-2; weak D call: TRBD1 (6 bases). The ends were cut back, 0 bases at V and 2 bases at J, with 16 bases in the middle. This CDR3 has 17 amino acids. Germline V lookup: CDR1 SGHDN, CDR2 FVKESK. CDR3 DNA sequence: TGTGCCAGCAGCCAAGAGGAGGAGGGACATCCAAACTATGGCTACACCTTC. It encodes CASSQEEEGHPNYGYTF.

This clone was counted a single time. The CDR3 DNA is TGTGCCAGTAGTAAGGGGACTAGCGGCGCCCAGAACACCGGGGAGCTGTTTTTT. Its protein product is CASSKGTSGAQNTGELFF. This chain joins TRBV19 and TRBJ2-2, with 11 nucleotides matching TRBD2. The junction had 8 bases not matched to a gene; V was cut back by 4 bases and J by 1 base. The CDR3 runs 18 residues. Per germline, CDR1 LNHDA and CDR2 SQIVND (reference sequence).

This clone came up once. The chain combines TRBV9 with TRBJ2-3, with 8 positions matching TRBD2. The CDR3 spans 13 residues. V lost 6 bases, J lost 11 bases, and 11 bases stayed unmatched. Germline V gene lookup returns CDR1 SGDLS and CDR2 YYNGEE. The DNA of the CDR3 is TGTGCCAGCACACCAAAAAACGGGAGGGGGCAGTATTTT. This gives the protein CASTPKNGRGQYF.